The clone carrying this T cell receptor beta chain was seen many times. Its antigen is currently unknown. Trimming removed 2 bases from V and 5 bases from J, with 7 bases in between. This CDR3 has 13 residues. The germline V gene encodes CDR1 MDHEN and CDR2 SYDVKM. This sample is part of a study of T cells in Graves' hyperthyroidism and ophthalmopathy. For the study at large: Peripheral blood collection took place at initial diagnosis, before any treatment.

An approximately 10 ml volume of fresh peripheral blood provided the PBMCs. The investigators amplified TCR beta CDR3 regions from RNA transcripts. The HTBI set primed first-round TCR CDR3 RT-PCR. TCRdb re-derived calls from the multiplex PCR reads in MiXCR, one entry per CDR3 protein. This sample has roughly 580,000 distinct CDR3 sequences, with 14% found just once. Points from the study as a whole: Ophthalmopathy could be told apart from stable hyperthyroidism with a 13 V-J model. Model predictions of ophthalmopathy came a median 6.5 months before onset.

V gene TRBV28 combines with J gene TRBJ1-5, with D unresolved. The sample consisted of blood. The receptor was derived from a woman in her 30s with Graves' hyperthyroidism that later progressed to Graves' ophthalmopathy. CDR3 DNA: TGTGCCAGCAGTTTAGGGATTGATCAGCCCCAGCATTTT. It is translated as CASSLGIDQPQHF.